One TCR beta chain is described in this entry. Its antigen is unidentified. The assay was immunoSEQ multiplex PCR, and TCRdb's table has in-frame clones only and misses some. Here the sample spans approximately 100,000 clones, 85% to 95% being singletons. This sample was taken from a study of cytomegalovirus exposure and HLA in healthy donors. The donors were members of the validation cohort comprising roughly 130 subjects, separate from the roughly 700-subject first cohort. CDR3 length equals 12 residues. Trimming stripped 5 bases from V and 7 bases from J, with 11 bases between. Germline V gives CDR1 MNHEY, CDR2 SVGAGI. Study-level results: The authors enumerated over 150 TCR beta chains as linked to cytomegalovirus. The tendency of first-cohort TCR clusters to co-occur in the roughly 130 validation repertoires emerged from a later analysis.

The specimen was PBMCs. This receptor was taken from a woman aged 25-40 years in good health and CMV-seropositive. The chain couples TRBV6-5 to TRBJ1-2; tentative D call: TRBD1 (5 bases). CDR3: CASSHRQSGYTF. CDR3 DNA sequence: TGTGCCAGCAGTCACCGACAGTCTGGCTACACCTTC.